This T cell receptor (beta chain) was sequenced during a study of CD8 T cells in Susac syndrome. After extraction with the RNeasy kit, roughly 0.45 to 1 ug of the RNA was reverse transcribed using random hexamers. TCRdb recomputed calls from the immunoSEQ multiplex PCR reads with MiXCR, one row per CDR3 protein. The data hold roughly 110,000 distinct CDR3 sequences, with around 90% observed a single time. Germline V CDR1 and CDR2: SGHTA, FQGNSA. V was trimmed by 6 bases and J by 11 bases, leaving 16 bases between them. This CDR3 has 12 amino acids. The chain employs TRBV7-2 and TRBJ1-2; weak D call: TRBD1 (6 bases). This sequence originates from a human donor in good health. Sequenced sample: CD4+ T cells from PBMCs. CDR3 region: CASSRLKGDYTF. The CDR3 DNA follows: TGTGCCAGCAGTCGGTTGAAGGGGGATTACACCTTC.